This T cell receptor (beta chain) was observed in a study of spatial heterogeneity in lung cancer. At the level of the study: Combinations of a unique TCR and a UMI were tallied in raw reads, and on average each appeared more than ten times.

This clonotype was found a few times. Time point: sample taken at primary tumor resection. Samples were donated by 72 untreated early-stage non-small cell lung cancer patients. Tumor, nontumor lung or frozen PBMC supplied whole RNA, sequenced without sorting. Unique molecular identifiers tagged every individual TCR cDNA molecule. TCRdb called the 5' RACE reads again in MiXCR, with one record for every CDR3 protein. The repertoire includes more than 80,000 distinct CDR3 sequences, roughly 12% of them detected once, and roughly two fifths sits in the top ten. V gave up 2 bases and J gave up 7 bases, with 9 bases separating them. Germline values: CDR1 SGHTA, CDR2 FQGNSA. This CDR3 contains 13 residues.

The chain employs TRBV7-2 and TRBJ1-5; D is undetermined. This receptor was obtained from a male donor with early-stage non-small cell lung cancer. Specimen: PBMCs, collected at surgery. CDR3 region: CASSLSGFQPQHF. The CDR3 bases are TGTGCCAGCAGCTTATCTGGGTTCCAGCCCCAGCATTTT.